This record covers a single TCR beta chain. Its specificity is not known. This CDR3 contains 12 residues. With 6 bases removed from V and 6 bases from J, the gap between germline ends came to 9 bases. From germline, CDR1 is MNHEY and CDR2 SVGAGI. This sample stems from a study of shared clonotypes between healthy human individuals. Naive CD8 cells lacked CD45RO, underwent positive selection for CCR7 and left out terminally differentiated effector memory CD45RA+ cells. Overall study findings and caveats: Estimated clonotype richness was generally higher in naive than memory subsets.

The repertoire was sequenced with immunoSEQ multiplex PCR; TCRdb's copy has only in-frame clones and lacks some. The sample shows 550,000 to 750,000 clones, less than 97% of them seen only once. What was sequenced was naive CD8+ T cells sorted from blood. This clonotype was sampled from a woman aged 30 to 39 in good health. This chain uses TRBV6-5 with TRBJ1-5; D remains ambiguous. The CDR3 DNA sequence: TGTGCCAGCAGCCGGTTAGGTCAGCCCCAGCATTTT. Translated: CASSRLGQPQHF.